One and the same sample provided the 15 T cell receptor beta chains below, sequenced in a study of T cell repertoires in cytomegalovirus infection. One entry per CDR3 protein results from TCRdb running MiXCR on the reads. Of about 830,000 distinct CDR3 sequences listed, 30% to 35% are singletons. No antigen has been assigned to these receptors. The sample in question was cultured CD8+ T cells from PBMCs, obtained from culture after CMV antigen stimulation. The receptors shown here come from a human donor in good health (CMV status not recorded). Some clones in this sample may be carry-over from other donors' samples.

The rearrangement joins TRBV9 to TRBJ1-2; 8 nucleotides match TRBD1. V dropped 3 bases and J dropped 8; count of bases not matched to a gene: 12. Germline V gene lookup returns CDR1 SGDLS and CDR2 YYNGEE. The CDR3 sequence is 15 residues long. The CDR3, as DNA: TGTGCCAGCAGCGGACCGACAGGGGCGCCCAGGGGCTACACCTTC. Its translation: CASSGPTGAPRGYTF.

This clonotype was counted between two and nine times. The chain joins TRBV5-4 to TRBJ2-5; possibly TRBD1 or TRBD2 for D (5 bases each). The CDR3 runs 15 residues. The V end lost 0 bases, the J end lost 2 bases, and 11 bases lay between the germline ends. Germline V gives CDR1 SGHNT, CDR2 YYREEE (reference sequence). The CDR3 DNA reads as TGTGCCAGCAGCTTGGAAGAAGGGACGCAAGAGACCCAGTACTTC. It codes for CASSLEEGTQETQYF.

This clonotype was picked up a small number of times. The V call is TRBV6-5, the J call TRBJ2-7; D may be TRBD1 (5 bases). The ends were cut back, 7 bases at V and 3 bases at J, with 16 bases in the middle. From germline, CDR1 is MNHEY and CDR2 SVGAGI. The CDR3 consists of 14 residues. The CDR3 is CASTIKGARYEQYF. The CDR3 DNA reads TGTGCCAGCACCATTAAAGGGGCCCGCTACGAGCAGTACTTC.

V is TRBV7-6 and J is TRBJ1-5; D gene ambiguous. Trimming cost V 4 bases and J 6 bases, with 10 bases left between them. Germline V gives CDR1 SGHVS, CDR2 FNYEAQ. The CDR3 is 13 residues long. The CDR3 nucleotides read TGTGCCAGCAGCTCGGGCGCAAGTCAGCCCCAGCATTTT. This translates into CASSSGASQPQHF. The entire variable domain, with the rest obtained from reference TRBV7-6 and TRBJ1-5, is as follows: GAGVSQSPRYKVTKRGQDVALRCDPISGHVSLYWYRQALGQGPEFLTYFNYEAQQDKSGLPNDRFSAERPEGSISTLTIQRTEQRDSAMYRCASSSGASQPQHFGDGTRLSIL.

There are a few counts of this clonotype. The V and J genes are TRBV14 and TRBJ1-1; TRBD1 matches 9 bases. The CDR3 spans 19 residues. Per the germline V gene, CDR1 is SGHDN and CDR2 is FVKESK. Trimming cost V 2 bases and J 1 base; bases outside gene matches: 14. CDR3 nucleotide sequence: TGTGCCAGCAGCCAAAAGTTAACAGGGGGCGCTTCTTGGAACACTGAAGCTTTCTTT. It codes for CASSQKLTGGASWNTEAFF. The complete variable domain, with remaining parts taken from reference TRBV14 and TRBJ1-1, reads EAGVTQFPSHSVIEKGQTVTLRCDPISGHDNLYWYRRVMGKEIKFLLHFVKESKQDESGMPNNRFLAERTGGTYSTLKVQPAELEDSGVYFCASSQKLTGGASWNTEAFFGQGTRLTVV.

This clonotype turned up a few times. The gene calls are TRBV10-3 and TRBJ1-1; D not resolved. Germline V CDR1 and CDR2: ENHRY, SYGVKD. The V gene lost 3 bases and the J gene lost 4 bases, with 12 bases spanning the gap. This CDR3 comprises 14 residues. The CDR3 loop is CAISDEGSRTEAFF. Here the CDR3 DNA reads TGTGCCATCAGTGATGAGGGATCCCGCACTGAAGCTTTCTTT.

This clonotype was observed a few times. CDR3 amino acids: CASRGGGQSYNEQFF. The DNA of the CDR3 is TGTGCCAGCAGGGGCGGGGGGCAATCCTACAATGAGCAGTTCTTC. The chain uses TRBV28 and TRBJ2-1; 8 nucleotides match TRBD2. V was clipped by 6 bases and J by 1 base; unmatched bases: 5. CDR3 length: 15 amino acids. Germline lookup yields CDR1 MDHEN and CDR2 SYDVKM.

The chain carries TRBV6-2 or TRBV6-3 and TRBJ2-7; tentatively, D is TRBD1 (6 bases). Germline CDR1 and CDR2: MNHEY and SVGEGT. V was shortened by 6 bases and J by 5 bases, with 17 bases between the two germline ends. The CDR3 loop spans 14 amino acids. CDR3 sequence (DNA): TGTGCCAGCAGCGAGGACAGCATGCCTGACGAGCAGTACGTC. Residues: CASSEDSMPDEQYV.

This clonotype was picked up many times. J is TRBJ2-3 and V is TRBV12-3 or TRBV12-4, with a tentative D call TRBD2 (7 bases). The CDR3 is made up of 16 amino acids. The V end was cut by 6 bases, the J end by 7 bases, with 23 bases between. The CDR3 bases are TGTGCCAGCAGCCAGCATACCGCGGGGGCCTTCCATACGCAGTATTTT. Protein sequence: CASSQHTAGAFHTQYF.

In regard to this clonotype: An end of the junction differs from the germline gene, which may be a read error. The chain joins TRBV7-8 to TRBJ2-3; TRBD2 might be the D (5 bases). This CDR3 comprises 15 residues. Per germline, CDR1 SGHVS and CDR2 FQNEAQ. CDR3 nucleotides: TGTGCCAACAGCTGGGGAGACCGGCACACAGATACGCAGTATTTT. Translation gives CANSWGDRHTDTQYF.

In this sample, this clonotype turned up a few times. The V gene is TRBV13, the J gene TRBJ2-7; the D is unclear. CDR3 length: 13 amino acids. The ends were cut back, 4 bases at V and 5 bases at J, with 12 bases in the middle. CDR1 and CDR2 (germline): PRHDT, FYEKMQ (reference sequence). As DNA, the CDR3 is TGTGCCAGCAGCTCCGGGTATCCTAACGAGCAGTACTTC. The encoded protein is CASSSGYPNEQYF.

The chain combines TRBV9 with TRBJ1-1; 7 bases are a match to TRBD1. The CDR3 covers 14 residues. V lost 6 bases and J lost 5; bases outside the gene matches: 10. Germline-derived CDR1 and CDR2 are SGDLS and YYNGEE. For the CDR3, the DNA is TGTGCCAGCAACCCCCCAGACAGGGCGACTGAAGCTTTCTTT. This encodes CASNPPDRATEAFF.

There are many counts of this clonotype. This chain connects TRBV7-6 to TRBJ1-1, with TRBD1 as a possible D gene (5 bases). Deletions cut 4 bases from V and 4 bases from J, with 19 bases between. This CDR3 spans 16 amino acids. CDR1 is SGHVS, CDR2 FNYEAQ, per germline. DNA of the CDR3: TGTGCCAGCAGCTCCATGGGGGGGGATGGGGGCACTGAAGCTTTCTTT. Its translation is CASSSMGGDGGTEAFF.

This clonotype was detected many times. The genes are TRBV7-6 and TRBJ2-3; 7 bases are a match to TRBD2. The CDR3 covers 16 residues. Unmatched junction bases numbered 6, after V lost 0 bases and J lost 3 bases. The germline V gene encodes CDR1 SGHVS and CDR2 FNYEAQ. The CDR3: CASSLAPLAVTDTQYF. The CDR3 nucleotides are TGTGCCAGCAGCTTAGCCCCTCTAGCGGTAACAGATACGCAGTATTTT.

This chain links TRBV6-2 or TRBV6-3 with TRBJ2-1, with 11 bases aligning to TRBD2. This CDR3 contains 15 residues. Trimming at V came to 4 bases and at J to 8 bases, leaving 7 bases not matched to a gene. Germline CDR1 reads MNHEY; CDR2 reads SVGEGT. As DNA, the CDR3 is TGTGCCAGCAGTTCTAGCGGGGGGATGCTCGATGAGCAGTTCTTC. Its translation is CASSSSGGMLDEQFF.